Listed below are T cell receptor beta chains from one sample, sequenced in a study of shared clonotypes between healthy human individuals. Clones were read by immunoSEQ multiplex PCR, and TCRdb kept only the in-frame ones, dropping some. The sample lists under 2,000,000 clones; about 94% were seen once. Sequencing was carried out using naive CD8+ T cells sorted from blood. Every receptor here comes from a man between 18 and 29 years old in good health. Each CDR3 is given with its conserved first and last residue. A D gene is named only where the DNA matches it firmly. Only part of the rows carry a size: once, few, many, or a class if the clone is expanded.

>TRBV4-1|TRBJ2-7|-|-
TGCGCCAGCAGCGAGCGCGTAGCCTACGAGCAGTACTTC
CASSERVAYEQYF
>TRBV5-6|TRBJ2-3|-|-
TGTGCCAGCAGCCCCCCAGGGGCCCCAGATACGCAGTATTTT
CASSPPGAPDTQYF
>TRBV7-9|TRBJ1-4|-|-
TGTGCCAGCAGCCGTGCAGGCGCAAGTAATGAAAAACTGTTTTTT
CASSRAGASNEKLFF
>TRBV11-2|TRBJ2-1|-|TRBD1
TGTGCCAGCAGCCCCGGGACAGGGTATAATGAGCAGTTCTTC
CASSPGTGYNEQFF
>TRBV6-1|TRBJ2-7|-|TRBD1
TGTGCCAGCAGTGAAGGGACAGGTGGTTACGAGCAGTACTTC
CASSEGTGGYEQYF
>TRBV7-8|TRBJ1-1|-|-
TGTGCCAGCAGCTTAGCGCGGGGGGTAGACACTGAAGCTTTCTTT
CASSLARGVDTEAFF
>TRBV9|TRBJ1-3|-|-
TGTGCCAGCAGCGTAGACCAGGGAACGGCTGGAAACACCATATATTTT
CASSVDQGTAGNTIYF
>TRBV19|TRBJ2-7|once|-
TGTGCCAGTAGCCCCGGGACGGACTCCTACGAGCAGTACTTC
CASSPGTDSYEQYF
>TRBV27|TRBJ2-7|few|-
TGTGCCAGCAGTCCGACGGAATCCTACGAGCAGTACTTC
CASSPTESYEQYF
>TRBV10-2|TRBJ1-2|-|-
TGCGCCAGCAGTGAAGGACCCGGGGAGAACTTCTATGGCTACACCTTC
CASSEGPGENFYGYTF
>TRBV5-6|TRBJ2-7|-|-
TGTGCCAGCAGCTTGCGACAGCGCTACGAGCAGTACTTC
CASSLRQRYEQYF
>TRBV4-3|TRBJ2-1|-|-
TGCGCCAGCAGCCAACCCCCTCTGGGGAATGAGCAGTTCTTC
CASSQPPLGNEQFF
>TRBV6-5|TRBJ2-1|-|TRBD1
TGTGCCAGCAGTTACCGGGACAGCGATTACAATGAGCAGTTCTTC
CASSYRDSDYNEQFF
>TRBV27|TRBJ2-1|-|TRBD1
TGTGCCAGCAGTTCCCCGGACAGGTACAATGAGCAGTTCTTC
CASSSPDRYNEQFF
>TRBV15|TRBJ2-3|-|TRBD2
TGTGCCATTGGGACTAGCGGGGGGTTGAACCCAGATACGCAGTATTTT
CAIGTSGGLNPDTQYF
>TRBV7-2|TRBJ2-3|-|-
TGTGCCAGCAGTTCTAGGGTAGGGGGGCCTTCATTGGATACGCAGTATTTT
CASSSRVGGPSLDTQYF
>TRBV27|TRBJ1-2|-|-
TGTGCCAGCAGTTCCTTAAGTACGGACTACTATGGCTACACCTTC
CASSSLSTDYYGYTF
>TRBV6-5|TRBJ2-7|-|TRBD2
TGTGCCAGCAGTTACGGACTAGCGGGACCCAACTACGAGCAGTACTTC
CASSYGLAGPNYEQYF
>TRBV19|TRBJ2-1|-|-
TGTGCCAGTAGTATGGGGGTCGGCGGGCTTGGGGATGAGCAGTTCTTC
CASSMGVGGLGDEQFF
>TRBV4-3|TRBJ1-2|-|-
TGCGCCAGCAGCCCCAGCGGGGAGCAGGGCTACACCTTC
CASSPSGEQGYTF
>TRBV7-9|TRBJ1-5|-|-
TGTGCCAGCAGTCAGGGCAATCAGCCCCAGCATTTT
CASSQGNQPQHF
>TRBV9|TRBJ2-3|-|-
TGTGCCAGCAGCTCCCTGAGCGGCACAGATACGCAGTATTTT
CASSSLSGTDTQYF
>TRBV28|TRBJ2-2|-|TRBD2
TGTGCCAGCAGCGAGAGCGGGGGCTACGGGGAGCTGTTTTTT
CASSESGGYGELFF
>TRBV7-8|TRBJ2-7|once|TRBD2
TGTGCCAGCAGCAGTGGACTAGCGGGAAACTCCTACGAGCAGTACTTC
CASSSGLAGNSYEQYF
>TRBV4-1|TRBJ2-7|-|-
TGCGCCAGCAGCCAAAGGGAGGCCTACGAGCAGTACTTC
CASSQREAYEQYF
>TRBV2|TRBJ1-2|-|-
TGTGCCAGCAGTGAAGTCGCGGCAGGTTTGGCTATTTCTGGCTACACCTTC
CASSEVAAGLAISGYTF
>TRBV29-1|TRBJ1-6|-|TRBD1
TGCAGCGTCGGGGGGGAGGAGGGGGCGTTAGGGTCACCCCTCCACTTT
CSVGGEEGALGSPLHF
>TRBV4-2|TRBJ2-7|-|TRBD1
TGTGCCAGCAGCCAACCGGGACAGGGTACCTACGAGCAGTACTTC
CASSQPGQGTYEQYF
>TRBV2|TRBJ2-2|-|-
TGTGCCAGCAACGCCGGGGACCTGGCCACCGGGGAGCTGTTTTTT
CASNAGDLATGELFF
>TRBV9|TRBJ2-1|-|-
TGTGCCAGCAGCGAGCTGGGGGTAATGGTAAATGAGCAGTTCTTC
CASSELGVMVNEQFF
>TRBV9|TRBJ2-1|-|-
TGTGCCAGCAGCGCGACTACTTCCCCGGGGAATGAGCAGTTCTTC
CASSATTSPGNEQFF
>TRBV4-3|TRBJ1-2|-|-
TGCGCCAGCAGCCAAGGAGAGGGGTATGCTACGGACTATGGCTACACCTTC
CASSQGEGYATDYGYTF
>TRBV7-9|TRBJ2-7|-|TRBD1
TGTGCCAGCAGCTCTTCCTCGGGACAGGGGGCGTTCGAGCAGTACTTC
CASSSSSGQGAFEQYF
>TRBV16|TRBJ1-5|-|TRBD1
TGTGCCAGCGGACAGGGGGGGAATCAGCCCCAGCATTTT
CASGQGGNQPQHF
>TRBV29-1|TRBJ1-2|-|-
TGCAGCGTCGAACAGGGACCCTATGGCTACACCTTC
CSVEQGPYGYTF
>TRBV9|TRBJ1-2|-|-
TGTGCCAGCACCGGGTCCGGGGGCCATGGCTACACCTTC
CASTGSGGHGYTF
>TRBV30|TRBJ1-1|-|-
TGTGCCTGGAGTACCAGTGTCACGAACACTGAAGCTTTCTTT
CAWSTSVTNTEAFF
>TRBV18|TRBJ2-3|once|-
TGTGCCAGCTCACCGAAACTGGGACTCCTGATTTTAGATACGCAGTATTTT
CASSPKLGLLILDTQYF
>TRBV9|TRBJ2-1|-|-
TGTGCCAGCAGGGGTGCCTACAATGAGCAGTTCTTC
CASRGAYNEQFF
>TRBV4-1|TRBJ2-1|-|TRBD1
TGCGCCAGCAGCCAAGGGACAGGGGTCTACAATGAGCAGTTCTTC
CASSQGTGVYNEQFF
>TRBV7-9|TRBJ2-5|-|TRBD2
TGTGCCAGTACCTGGGGGGCATACAGCGGGAGCCAAGAGACCCAGTACTTC
CASTWGAYSGSQETQYF
>TRBV5-1|TRBJ2-7|-|-
TGCGCCAGCAGCTTGGCCTCGGGATTTTCCTACGAGCAGTACTTC
CASSLASGFSYEQYF
>TRBV7-9|TRBJ2-3|-|-
TGTGCCAGCAGCGACCCACTCGCAGATACGCAGTATTTT
CASSDPLADTQYF
>TRBV4-1|TRBJ2-2|-|-
TGCGCCAGCAGCCTGGTCCGTCAGCTGAACACCGGGGAGCTGTTTTTT
CASSLVRQLNTGELFF
>TRBV6-4|TRBJ2-1|-|TRBD2
TGTGCCAGCAGTGACTCTGGACTAGCGGGATACAATGAGCAGTTCTTC
CASSDSGLAGYNEQFF
>TRBV11-2|TRBJ1-1|-|-
TGTGCCAGCAGCTTTGGGGGAATGAACACTGAAGCTTTCTTT
CASSFGGMNTEAFF
>TRBV5-8|TRBJ2-5|-|TRBD2
TGTGCCAGCAGCTTGGGACTAGCGGGGCCCCAAGAGACCCAGTACTTC
CASSLGLAGPQETQYF
>TRBV7-8|TRBJ2-5|-|TRBD1
TGTGCCAGCAGCTCCAGGGGGATGGAGACCCAGTACTTC
CASSSRGMETQYF
>TRBV7-9|TRBJ2-7|-|-
TGTGCCAGCAGCTTAGCGGGAACAGAGCAGTACTTC
CASSLAGTEQYF
>TRBV27|TRBJ2-7|-|-
TGTGCCAGCAGTTTTACCGGCTACGAGCAGTACTTC
CASSFTGYEQYF
>TRBV27|TRBJ2-7|-|TRBD1
TGTGCCAGCAGTTTAGCGACAGGGGGACTCTACTACGAGCAGTACTTC
CASSLATGGLYYEQYF
>TRBV5-4|TRBJ2-7|-|-
TGTGCCAGCAGCCTGGGGCAGAACTACGAGCAGTACTTC
CASSLGQNYEQYF
>TRBV6-6|TRBJ2-1|-|TRBD2
TGTGCCAGCAGTAGAGGGACTAGCGGGAAATACAATGAGCAGTTCTTC
CASSRGTSGKYNEQFF
>TRBV6-5|TRBJ2-7|-|-
TGTGCCAGCAGTTGGAATACAGGGAACGAGCAGTACTTC
CASSWNTGNEQYF
>TRBV27|TRBJ1-4|-|TRBD1
TGTGCCAGCAGTCAATACAGGGGGCTGGGTTCAGGGCTGTTTTTT
CASSQYRGLGSGLFF